This TCR beta chain emerged from a study of blood T cell repertoires in COVID-19. About the study: Samples came from the United States, Italy and Spain, spanning acute and convalescent COVID-19. Sources were T cells, B-cell-depleted T cells, or PBMCs; the material itself was cDNA or gDNA.

The CDR3 covers 14 residues. CDR1 and CDR2 from the germline V gene are SQVTM and ANQGSEA. J gave up 1 base and V 5 bases, and 6 bases lay outside the gene matches. This table comes from immunoSEQ multiplex PCR, and its TCRdb copy is limited to in-frame clones, with some not included. This sample has 150,000 to 180,000 clones, with approximately 85% found just once. The TCR originated in a man between 60 and 75 years old with COVID-19, enrolled during active disease. The sequencing input was peripheral blood. This chain connects TRBV29-1 to TRBJ1-1, with 8 nucleotides matching TRBD1. CDR3 sequence (DNA): TGCAGCGTTATTATAACAGGGGGGAACACTGAAGCTTTCTTT. Residues: CSVIITGGNTEAFF.